These 4 T cell receptor beta chains were sequenced from one sample in a study of blood T cell repertoires in COVID-19. Only in-frame clones appear in the TCRdb table, and some are missing; sequencing was by immunoSEQ multiplex PCR. The sample has fewer than 450,000 clones; around 91% are singletons. The specimen sequenced was peripheral blood. These receptor sequences come from a woman aged 18-29 years who had recovered from COVID-19.

The chain uses TRBV6-6 and TRBJ1-2, with 11 bases lining up with TRBD1. The CDR3 sequence is 14 residues long. Germline loops: CDR1 MNHNY, CDR2 SVGAGI (reference sequence). V shed 5 bases, J shed 6 bases, and the junction held 5 bases outside the gene matches. The chain's CDR3 is CASSPRDRGDGYTF. Here the CDR3 DNA reads TGTGCCAGCAGTCCCCGGGACAGGGGGGATGGCTACACCTTC.

The CDR3, as DNA: TGTGCCACAGGGTCTGGAAACACCATATATTTT. Translation gives CATGSGNTIYF. The genes are TRBV19 and TRBJ1-3; perhaps TRBD1 as D (5 bases). The germline V and J ends were trimmed by 10 bases and 1 base, with 5 bases remaining between them. The CDR3 totals 11 residues. Germline loops: CDR1 LNHDA, CDR2 SQIVND (reference sequence).

This chain links TRBV20-1 with TRBJ2-3; no clear D gene. The CDR3 loop spans 10 amino acids. V was shortened by 7 bases and J by 2 bases, with 4 bases between the two germline ends. Germline-derived CDR1 and CDR2 are DFQATT and SNEGSKA (reference sequence). CDR3 sequence (DNA): TGCAGTGTCAACACAGATACGCAGTATTTT. Encoded protein: CSVNTDTQYF.

The chain links TRBV5-6 to TRBJ1-4; a possible D gene is TRBD1 (6 bases). V was shortened by 3 bases and J by 8 bases, with 17 bases between the two germline ends. This CDR3 has 15 amino acids. The germline CDR1 and CDR2 sequences are SGHDT and YYEEEE. The CDR3 sequence: CASSSNDRFFEKLFF. The CDR3 DNA follows: TGTGCCAGCAGCTCGAATGACAGGTTTTTCGAAAAACTGTTTTTT.